The sequence of this T cell receptor (beta chain) was determined in a study of blood T cell repertoires in COVID-19. About the research overall: The samples span acute and convalescent COVID-19 from the United States, Italy and Spain.

The junction had 7 bases not matched to a gene; V was cut back by 9 bases and J by 1 base. Germline loops: CDR1 MNHEY, CDR2 SMNVEV (reference sequence). The CDR3 is made up of 14 amino acids. As processed by the authors: Reference gene primer amplification in the assay estimated nucleated cell counts. TCRdb keeps only in-frame clones here, not all; method: immunoSEQ multiplex PCR. Clone size and the V and J calls come from that table; the DNA yielded D and trimming. The profile covers about 130,000 clones, with approximately 81% appearing a single time and roughly an eighth taken by the ten largest. This receptor was identified in a woman in her 30s who had recovered from COVID-19. Sequencing used peripheral blood. The chain joins TRBV27 to TRBJ1-1, with 8 bases fitting TRBD1. In DNA, the CDR3 is TGTGCCAGTACCGGACAGGGACAGAACACTGAAGCTTTCTTT. Translated: CASTGQGQNTEAFF.